These 6 T cell receptor beta chains were sequenced from one sample in a study of immune cell composition in non-small cell lung cancer. Normal lung sampling was at least 3 cm from the tumour, as distant as possible. Sequencing used immunoSEQ multiplex PCR; TCRdb keeps in-frame clones, though not all of them. The repertoire holds about 3,400 clones, with approximately 71% as singletons. Source material: non-adjacent lung tissue. All receptors come from a human donor with non-small cell lung cancer.

The chain combines TRBV6-4 with TRBJ2-3; TRBD1 might be the D (5 bases). Germline V gives CDR1 MRHNA, CDR2 SNTAGT. The CDR3 extends over 15 amino acids. V lost 0 bases and J 4 bases, leaving 11 bases between the germline ends. The CDR3 nucleotides read TGTGCCAGCAGTGACTCACAAGGGGCAGCAGATACGCAGTATTTT. Translation gives CASSDSQGAADTQYF.

The V and J genes are TRBV23-1 and TRBJ1-3, with TRBD1 matching over 7 bases. TRBV23-1 carries the ORF label, with uncertain function. V lost 5 bases, J lost 1 base, and 5 bases stayed unmatched. The CDR3 is made up of 15 amino acids. CDR3 sequence: CASSTDRFSGNTIYF. The CDR3 DNA sequence: TGCGCCAGCAGTACGGACAGGTTTTCTGGAAACACCATATATTTT.

This clone was counted a few times. The gene calls are TRBV15 and TRBJ1-6; D perhaps matches TRBD1 (5 bases). The germline V gene encodes CDR1 LNHNV and CDR2 YYDKDF (reference sequence). This CDR3 is built from 16 residues. Trimming took off 2 bases at V and 0 bases at J, with 8 bases between the two ends. The CDR3 loop is CATSRPTGSYNSPLHF. The CDR3 DNA reads as TGTGCCACCAGCAGACCTACAGGCTCCTATAATTCACCCCTCCACTTT. The full variable domain, completed using reference TRBV15 and TRBJ1-6, is DAMVIQNPRYQVTQFGKPVTLSCSQTLNHNVMYWYQQKSSQAPKLLFHYYDKDFNNEADTPDNFQSRRPNTSFCFLDIRSPGLGDTAMYLCATSRPTGSYNSPLHFGNGTRLTVT.

The genes are TRBV11-3 and TRBJ2-7; maybe TRBD2 (6 bases). V gave up 3 bases and J gave up 3 bases, with 15 bases separating them. Germline CDR1 SGHNT, CDR2 YENEEA. This CDR3 is built from 15 residues. The CDR3 bases are TGTGCCAGCAGCTTCGGTAGCGGCCTGGTCTACGAGCAGTACTTC. It yields the protein CASSFGSGLVYEQYF.

This chain joins TRBV5-5 and TRBJ1-2, with D perhaps matching TRBD1 (6 bases). V lost 0 bases to trimming and J lost 1 base, with 19 bases between them. Germline loops: CDR1 SGHKS, CDR2 YYEKEE (reference sequence). The CDR3 contains 18 residues. The CDR3 DNA reads TGTGCCAGCAGCTTGGCCGGGGGGGCACCCCGGCTTAACTATGGCTACACCTTC. It is translated as CASSLAGGAPRLNYGYTF.

The chain links TRBV5-6 to TRBJ1-4, with TRBD1 matching 8 bases. CDR1 and CDR2 (germline): SGHDT, YYEEEE. The CDR3 extends over 13 amino acids. Trimming at V came to 4 bases and at J to 7 bases, leaving 3 bases not matched to a gene. CDR3 residues: CASSDDRGEKLFF. The CDR3, as DNA: TGTGCCAGCAGCGATGACAGGGGTGAAAAACTGTTTTTT.